This T cell receptor (beta chain) was profiled in a study of blood T cell repertoires in COVID-19 (dated by TCRdb to about 2020). For context, the study as a whole: The collaborator samples originated in the United States, Italy and Spain and spanned the acute and convalescent phases of COVID-19. The samples were drawn from two sources: the first 160 participants of the ongoing ImmuneRACE study, and over 950 subjects contributed by 6 global collaborators. A freely available public database, intended as a resource for researchers studying the immune response to SARS-CoV-2, is where the repertoires were released. The material from the prospective study consisted of cDNA or gDNA derived from T cells, B-cell-depleted T cells, or PBMCs. Sample metadata almost always included a de-identified subject ID, COVID-19 status, age in years and sex. The dataset comprised deeply sampled blood TCRbeta repertoires from subjects exposed to, actively infected with, or recovered from COVID-19. Where HLA class I and class II types were available, the types were taken from metadata supplied by the sample provider, not from assay-based typing. What the authors observed across the whole study: The quantity of clinical and demographic metadata differed by source and by participant and was supplied without curation.

Details on this clone: Its binding antigen is unknown. The input lacks base qualities; no much larger clone sits a single base away.

V is clipped by 4 bases and J by 0 bases, and the sequence between their germline boundaries is 10 bases long. Sequences LNHDA (CDR1) and SQIVND (CDR2) are obtained from the germline V gene (reference sequence). The CDR3, cysteine through phenylalanine, is 14 amino acids long. The entry retains the CDR3 DNA only, 42 bases that are in frame from base 1. The immunoSEQ Assay, a bias-controlled multiplex PCR, was used to amplify TCRbeta CDR3 regions from genomic DNA. As for how the authors treated the data: The number of nucleated cells in each sample was estimated from the amplification of reference gene primers within the assay. To quantify the absolute abundance of each unique TCRbeta CDR3 rearrangement, sequence reads were collapsed and filtered. For each sample, productive Simpson clonality was calculated as the square root of Simpson's diversity index over productive rearrangements. TCRdb took over this immuneACCESS table, retaining in-frame rearrangements with V and J assigned. Such tables are incomplete; in checked studies, under half of the missing clones stem from an unresolved V gene, and the remainder is unexplained. The V and J calls and the clone size are those of that table, but D and trimming were determined from the DNA. The sample has around 420,000 clones on record, roughly 87% of them singletons. The ten largest make up approximately 2.1% of the sample.

Enrolling through a virtual design, the prospective study's participants ranged in age from roughly 18 to 89 years and lived across roughly 23 United States geographic areas. To assign participants to cohorts, the prospective study relied on clinical history that participants themselves reported in a screening survey and a study questionnaire. In the prospective study, whole blood, serum and a nasopharyngeal or oropharyngeal swab were collected from each participant by mobile phlebotomists. Over a roughly 2-month period, participants in the prospective study had the option of providing additional blood draws and questionnaires. Prospective study blood samples were shipped either frozen or at room temperature before DNA extraction.

The sequence links TRBV19 to TRBJ2-7, with the D segment identity uncertain. Sequenced material: PBMCs or T cells enriched from blood (not recorded which). The source of this sequence is a woman aged 40 to 49 with acute COVID-19. In nucleotide form, the sequence is TGTGCCAGTAGTACCGGCCGGAGCTCCTACGAGCAGTACTTC. Its protein reads: CASSTGRSSYEQYF.